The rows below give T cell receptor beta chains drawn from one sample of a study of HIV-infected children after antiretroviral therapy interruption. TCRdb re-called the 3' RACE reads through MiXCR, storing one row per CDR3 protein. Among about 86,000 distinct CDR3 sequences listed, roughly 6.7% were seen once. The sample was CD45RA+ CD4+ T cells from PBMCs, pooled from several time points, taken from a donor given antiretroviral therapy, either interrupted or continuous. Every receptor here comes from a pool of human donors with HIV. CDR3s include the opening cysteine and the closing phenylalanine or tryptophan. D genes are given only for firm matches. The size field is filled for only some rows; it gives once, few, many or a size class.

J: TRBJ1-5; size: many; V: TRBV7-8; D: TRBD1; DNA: TGTGCCAGCAGCTTCGGGACAGGGAATCAGCCCCAGCATTTT; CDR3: CASSFGTGNQPQHF
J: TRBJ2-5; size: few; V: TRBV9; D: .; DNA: TGTGCCAGCAGCGTGATCCCTTATGGAGAGACCCAGTACTTC; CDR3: CASSVIPYGETQYF
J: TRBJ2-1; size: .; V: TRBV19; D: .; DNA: TGTGCCGCCGGGACCTCCTACAATGAGCAGTTCTTC; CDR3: CAAGTSYNEQFF
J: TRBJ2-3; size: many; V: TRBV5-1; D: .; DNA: TGCGCCAGCAGCTACACAGATACGCAGTATTTT; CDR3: CASSYTDTQYF
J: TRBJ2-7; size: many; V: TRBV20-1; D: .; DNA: TGCAGTGCTAGGTCTTCCGGAACCTACGAGCAGTACTTC; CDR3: CSARSSGTYEQYF
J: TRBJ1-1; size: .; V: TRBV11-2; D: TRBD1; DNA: TGTGCCAGCAGCTTAGACCCGGACAGGCCGAAAGTTGAAGCTTTCTTT; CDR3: CASSLDPDRPKVEAFF
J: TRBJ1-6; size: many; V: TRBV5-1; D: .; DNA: TGCGCCAGCAGCGTCGGGGACGGTTATACACCCCTCCACTTT; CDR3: CASSVGDGYTPLHF
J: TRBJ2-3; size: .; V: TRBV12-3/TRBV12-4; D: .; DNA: TGTGCCAGCAGTCCGCTGGGGGCACATACGCAGTATTTT; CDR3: CASSPLGAHTQYF
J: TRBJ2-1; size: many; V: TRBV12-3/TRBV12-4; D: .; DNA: TGTGCCAGCCGTGAAACGGGCGGGCCTCACAATGAGCAGTTCTTC; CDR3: CASRETGGPHNEQFF
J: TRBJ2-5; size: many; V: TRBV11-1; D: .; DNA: TGTGCCAGCAGCTTAGCGCTTCAGGGTCACTGGGAGACCCAGTACTTC; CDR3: CASSLALQGHWETQYF
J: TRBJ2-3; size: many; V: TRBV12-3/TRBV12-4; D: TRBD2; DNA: TGTGCCAGCAGTCCGGGAGGACGCCCAGATACGCAGTATTTT; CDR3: CASSPGGRPDTQYF
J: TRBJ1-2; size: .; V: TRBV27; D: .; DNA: TGTGCCAGCAGTTTAGTCCAGGGCTATGGCTACACCTTC; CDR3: CASSLVQGYGYTF
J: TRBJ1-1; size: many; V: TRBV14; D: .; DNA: TGTGCCAGCAGCCCGGACACGGCCGGAGCTTTCTTT; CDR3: CASSPDTAGAFF
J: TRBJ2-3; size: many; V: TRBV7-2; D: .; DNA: TGTGCCAGCAGCTCCCGAAGCCTCAGCACAGATACGCAGTATTTT; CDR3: CASSSRSLSTDTQYF
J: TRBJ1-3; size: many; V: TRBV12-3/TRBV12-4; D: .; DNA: TGTGCCAGCAAACCAACGGCTAAAATGGGAAACACCATATATTTT; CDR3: CASKPTAKMGNTIYF
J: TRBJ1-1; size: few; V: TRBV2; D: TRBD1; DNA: TGTGCCAGCAGTGGGGACAGAAAGAACACTGAAGCTTTCTTT; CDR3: CASSGDRKNTEAFF